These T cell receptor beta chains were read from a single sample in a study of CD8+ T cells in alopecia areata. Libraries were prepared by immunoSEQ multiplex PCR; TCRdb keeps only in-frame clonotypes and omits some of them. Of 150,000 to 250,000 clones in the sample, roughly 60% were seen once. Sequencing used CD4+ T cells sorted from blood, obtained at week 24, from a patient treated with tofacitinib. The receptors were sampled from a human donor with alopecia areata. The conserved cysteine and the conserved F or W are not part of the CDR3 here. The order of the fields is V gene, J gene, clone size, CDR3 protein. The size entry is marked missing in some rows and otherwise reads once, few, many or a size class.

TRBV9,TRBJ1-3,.,ASSVGHLDTIY
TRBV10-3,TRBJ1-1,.,AISERAFTEAF
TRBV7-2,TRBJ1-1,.,ASSIRRHTEAF
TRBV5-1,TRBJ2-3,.,ASRSGTDVDTQY
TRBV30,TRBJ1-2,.,AWSPRTLEPGYT
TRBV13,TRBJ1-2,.,ASSKRQGEEGYT
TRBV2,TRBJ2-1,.,ASRMGGHPYNEQF
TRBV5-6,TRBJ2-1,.,ASSGPGRKQF
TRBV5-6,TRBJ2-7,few,ASSRDGEQY
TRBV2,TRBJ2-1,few,ASSERGQGAYEQF
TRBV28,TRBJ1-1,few,ASSSPGRQAF
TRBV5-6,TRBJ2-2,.,ASSFPDSPAGELF
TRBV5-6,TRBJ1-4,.,ASTSRTENNEKLF
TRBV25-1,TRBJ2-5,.,ASSSARLAGKETQY
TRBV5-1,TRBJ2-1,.,ASSLTEGLFSNEQF
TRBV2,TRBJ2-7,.,ASKSGGRTYEQY
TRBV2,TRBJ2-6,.,ASSENRGSGANVLT
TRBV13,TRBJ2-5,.,ASSGGLEETQY
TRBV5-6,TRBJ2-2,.,ASSLRAGANTGELF
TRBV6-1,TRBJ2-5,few,ASTLMMAQETQY
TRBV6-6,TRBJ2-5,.,ASSYSTSGGRETQY
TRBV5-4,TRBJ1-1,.,ASTPTGRTEAF
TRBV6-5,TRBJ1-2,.,ASTKPQGGYT
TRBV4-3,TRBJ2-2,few,ASSQDHDTGELF
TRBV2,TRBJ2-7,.,ASSGQGTDEQY
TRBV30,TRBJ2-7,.,AWSGSRTSGTNHEQY
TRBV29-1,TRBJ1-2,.,SVDTGGALGGYT
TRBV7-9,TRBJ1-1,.,ASSLPVPDTEAF
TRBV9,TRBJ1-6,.,ASSARGLKSPLH
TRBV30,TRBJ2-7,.,AWRRGPYEQY
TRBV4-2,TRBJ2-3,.,ASSLRSDTQY
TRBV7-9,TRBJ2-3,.,ASSPRGLEADTQY
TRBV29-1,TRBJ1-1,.,SVLTAINTEAF
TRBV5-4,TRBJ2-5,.,ASSFLSGGGVETQY
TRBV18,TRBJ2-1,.,ASSNATTSTPDEQF
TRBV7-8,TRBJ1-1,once,ASSFGNTEAF
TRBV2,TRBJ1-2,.,ASNSPGAEDYT
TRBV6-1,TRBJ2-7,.,ASSEWDRGLEQY
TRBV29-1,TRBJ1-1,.,SVEARTGSTEAF
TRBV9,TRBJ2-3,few,ASSVAAGVTDTQY
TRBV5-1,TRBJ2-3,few,ASSISTDTQY